What follows describes a single TCR beta chain. This specimen comes from a study of T cells in Graves' hyperthyroidism and ophthalmopathy. Amplification yielded TCR beta CDR3 regions, with RNA transcripts as the source. The HTBI primer set was used in a first-round RT-PCR of the TCR CDR3. TCRdb itself ran the multiplex PCR reads through MiXCR, one entry per CDR3 protein. The sample consists of fewer than 600,000 distinct CDR3 sequences, 14% of them appearing once. The TCR sequence derives from a woman between 18 and 29 years old with Graves' hyperthyroidism. Sequencing was performed on blood.

In DNA, the CDR3 is TGTGCCAGCAGCAAATACAGGGGGCGCGAGGAAGAAGGGGAGCTGTTTTTT. As protein: CASSKYRGREEEGELFF. The rearrangement uses TRBV5-4 and TRBJ2-2, with TRBD1 matching 9 bases. V trimming: 4 bases; J trimming: 8 bases; junction bases outside the gene matches: 15. Per germline, CDR1 SGHNT and CDR2 YYREEE (reference sequence). The CDR3 spans 17 residues.